These 5 T cell receptor beta chains came from one sample sequenced in a study of T cells in localized non-small cell lung cancer. The method was immunoSEQ multiplex PCR; TCRdb's version includes in-frame clones alone and lacks a portion of them. This sample yields tens of thousands of clones, of which roughly nine tenths are seen a single time; more than 10% belongs to the top ten. The sample consisted of peripheral blood, taken before any cancer treatment. These receptors all come from a male donor at least 60 years old with stage I lung adenocarcinoma.

This clone was seen a few times. The V gene is TRBV21-1, the J gene TRBJ2-7; the table gives TRBD2 as D, unverified against the DNA. TRBV21-1 corresponds to a pseudogene. The CDR3 contains 15 residues. CDR3 amino acids: CASSMPPSGPNEQYF. DNA of the CDR3: TGTGCCAGCAGCATGCCCCCTTCGGGTCCCAACGAGCAGTACTTC.

The genes are TRBV7-9 and TRBJ2-1, with D possibly matching TRBD1 (6 bases). The V gene's germline CDR1 is SEHNR and CDR2 FQNEAQ (reference sequence). V lost 4 bases and J 7 bases, leaving 8 bases between the germline ends. CDR3 size: 12 residues. CDR3 DNA sequence: TGTGCCAGCAGCTCACAGGGTAATGAGCAGTTCTTC. Translation gives CASSSQGNEQFF.

The J gene is TRBJ1-6, the V gene TRBV9; possibly TRBD1 for D (5 bases). Deletions cut 5 bases from V and 1 base from J, with 22 bases between. The CDR3 is 19 residues long. Per germline, CDR1 SGDLS and CDR2 YYNGEE. The CDR3 is CASSRELGRLNSYNSPLHF. The CDR3 nucleotides read TGTGCCAGCAGTCGAGAATTGGGACGGCTGAATTCCTATAATTCACCCCTCCACTTT.

This clone was picked up one time. The chain carries TRBV28 and TRBJ2-3; D call uncertain. Germline CDR1 MDHEN, CDR2 SYDVKM. This CDR3 is 13 amino acids long. V lost 2 bases and J 6 bases, leaving 9 bases between the germline ends. The CDR3 DNA reads as TGTGCCAGCAGTTTAGATTTCGGGGATACGCAGTATTTT. Its translation: CASSLDFGDTQYF.

The DNA for the CDR3 is TGCGCCAGCAGCCTTGAGCGGACCTCCGAGCAGTACTTC. Its translation is CASSLERTSEQYF. This chain connects TRBV5-1 to TRBJ2-7, with D perhaps matching TRBD2 (5 bases). CDR1 is SGHRS, CDR2 YFSETQ, per germline. The V and J ends lost 4 bases and 6 bases respectively, with 14 bases between them. The CDR3 is 13 residues long.